The T cell receptor (beta chain) under discussion was sequenced for a study of PD-1 blockade in classical Hodgkin lymphoma. Study results and caveats: In newly diagnosed patients, baseline TCR diversity was reportedly below that of healthy donors. Undefined causes, possibly disease activity or prior therapy, underlie the repertoire differences. Some patients started nivolumab under 1 year after ASCT, and they were excluded.

Trimming stripped 2 bases from V and 2 bases from J, with 11 bases between. Germline V gene data show CDR1 as SGDLS and CDR2 as YYNGEE. CDR3 size: 16 residues. After autologous stem cell transplantation all patients relapsed, and prior brentuximab vedotin exposure differed between cohorts. With regard to this clone: The target antigen is unknown.

Sequenced by immunoSEQ multiplex PCR; TCRdb stores in-frame clones only, minus some. The sample holds tens of thousands of clones; roughly nine tenths are singletons and the top ten take roughly a tenth. The TCR sequence derives from a human donor with classical Hodgkin lymphoma. The rearrangement uses TRBV9 and TRBJ2-6; possibly TRBD1 or TRBD2 for D (5 bases each). Here the sequenced sample was peripheral blood mononuclear cells (PBMCs), taken at baseline. The CDR3: CASSVGGHPGANVLTF. The CDR3 coding sequence is TGTGCCAGCAGCGTTGGGGGTCACCCTGGGGCCAACGTCCTGACTTTC.